The rows below give T cell receptor beta chains drawn from one sample of a study of T cell responses to AZD1222 COVID-19 vaccine. Clones were sequenced by immunoSEQ multiplex PCR, and TCRdb holds only the in-frame ones, with some missing. This table has approximately 140,000 clones, 85% to 95% appearing once. Sequenced here: peripheral blood, sampled on day 0 of AZD1222 vaccination. The receptors come from an adult in good health. CDR3s include the opening cysteine and the closing phenylalanine or tryptophan. Each record gives: CDR3 length, V gene, CDR3 protein.

len: 15
v_gene: TRBV6-2/TRBV6-3
CDR3aa: CASSFSGGLTGELFF

len: 15
v_gene: TRBV14
CDR3aa: CASSHGTGGDYGYTF

len: 13
v_gene: TRBV7-9
CDR3aa: CASSLVPSEKLFF

len: 12
v_gene: TRBV10-2
CDR3aa: CASRSIEETQYF

len: 15
v_gene: TRBV19
CDR3aa: CASSMRRGGYNEQFF

len: 18
v_gene: TRBV10-1
CDR3aa: CASSPTGTGVSGGTEAFF

len: 14
v_gene: TRBV7-8
CDR3aa: CASSLVRKNTEAFF

len: 11
v_gene: TRBV5-8
CDR3aa: CASSPGRAQYF

len: 14
v_gene: TRBV2
CDR3aa: CASGGGSLTGELFF

len: 16
v_gene: TRBV5-1
CDR3aa: CASSLAGEFMHNEQFF

len: 12
v_gene: TRBV7-2
CDR3aa: CASSLGTGLEYF

len: 14
v_gene: TRBV7-2
CDR3aa: CASVHRDLGYGYTF

len: 14
v_gene: TRBV28
CDR3aa: CAIAQALLNTEAFF

len: 14
v_gene: TRBV2
CDR3aa: CASSTGTGWDTQYF

len: 13
v_gene: TRBV5-1
CDR3aa: CASSRTVNTEAFF

len: 15
v_gene: TRBV4-1
CDR3aa: CASSQGDREAEKLFF

len: 16
v_gene: TRBV5-1
CDR3aa: CASSPGGTGGGNTIYF

len: 13
v_gene: TRBV2
CDR3aa: CASRWDPSETQYF

len: 14
v_gene: TRBV4-3
CDR3aa: CASSQDWGGEGYTF

len: 15
v_gene: TRBV15
CDR3aa: CATSPGDTGANVLTF

len: 13
v_gene: TRBV12-3/TRBV12-4
CDR3aa: CASSLWVNTEAFF

len: 16
v_gene: TRBV23-1
CDR3aa: CASSQSSGVVNQPQHF

len: 13
v_gene: TRBV7-9
CDR3aa: CASSSSGSYEQYF

len: 13
v_gene: TRBV10-3
CDR3aa: CAIRYSSLGEQYF

len: 13
v_gene: TRBV19
CDR3aa: CASSTTGFTEAFF

len: 12
v_gene: TRBV2
CDR3aa: CASSGQDYGYTF

len: 13
v_gene: TRBV19
CDR3aa: CASSLASAYEQYF

len: 13
v_gene: TRBV11-3
CDR3aa: CASSGGLPDTQYF

len: 15
v_gene: TRBV4-3
CDR3aa: CASSQDSLAYNEQFF

len: 18
v_gene: TRBV7-8
CDR3aa: CASSLARWVEQGADTQYF

len: 16
v_gene: TRBV5-1
CDR3aa: CASSLTDRAMNTEAFF

len: 15
v_gene: TRBV5-1
CDR3aa: CASSLEAGASETQYF

len: 15
v_gene: TRBV6-2/TRBV6-3
CDR3aa: CASSYWQGSTYEQYF

len: 17
v_gene: TRBV5-6
CDR3aa: CASSLAGGGTLALEQYF

len: 18
v_gene: TRBV7-7
CDR3aa: CASSLSAVNAPGLNEAFF

len: 20
v_gene: TRBV14
CDR3aa: CASSQGLRRTNEFSTDTQYF

len: 17
v_gene: TRBV5-1
CDR3aa: CASSLSGGWTQNTEAFF

len: 14
v_gene: TRBV5-1
CDR3aa: CASSLGRANTEAFF

len: 14
v_gene: TRBV5-1
CDR3aa: CASSTSTANTEAFF

len: 13
v_gene: TRBV12-3/TRBV12-4
CDR3aa: CASSYRENTEAFF

len: 13
v_gene: TRBV27
CDR3aa: CASSRLGNQPQHF

len: 18
v_gene: TRBV27
CDR3aa: CASSLRSLPWVGKNIQYF

len: 15
v_gene: TRBV7-9
CDR3aa: CASSPLSRDRVRAFF

len: 17
v_gene: TRBV7-8
CDR3aa: CASSLSNRGLDLDEQYF

len: 17
v_gene: TRBV2
CDR3aa: CASSLGFTGTGVREQYF

len: 14
v_gene: TRBV7-9
CDR3aa: CAGLTLGPAYGYTF

len: 14
v_gene: TRBV5-4
CDR3aa: CASSSPQTDNEQFF

len: 15
v_gene: TRBV7-2
CDR3aa: CASSPRAGGVGEQYF

len: 11
v_gene: TRBV27
CDR3aa: CASRIGSEQYF

len: 15
v_gene: TRBV6-4
CDR3aa: CASRRLAGGTDTQYF

len: 14
v_gene: TRBV30
CDR3aa: CAWSPVLRDTEAFF

len: 13
v_gene: TRBV5-8
CDR3aa: CASSLGQDYEQYF

len: 16
v_gene: TRBV7-2
CDR3aa: CASSYTSGGGEDTQYF

len: 16
v_gene: TRBV5-1
CDR3aa: CASSLSLDRGTGELFF

len: 17
v_gene: TRBV5-1
CDR3aa: CASSPTVGAGVQSEQFF

len: 16
v_gene: TRBV9
CDR3aa: CASSVGIGGDLQPQHF

len: 11
v_gene: TRBV12-1
CDR3aa: CASSPQETQYF

len: 18
v_gene: TRBV27
CDR3aa: CASSSITSGGFSYNEQFF

len: 14
v_gene: TRBV29-1
CDR3aa: CSVEGGASTDTQYF